The next 18 T cell receptor beta chains were all read from a single sample in a study of a mutant IDH1 vaccine in newly diagnosed glioma. Time point denoted: week 35, safety follow-up. Topical imiquimod was applied with each vaccine dose, which held 300 ug of mutant IDH1 20-mer peptide. This table comes from immunoSEQ multiplex PCR, and its TCRdb copy is limited to in-frame clones, with some not included. The sample contains approximately 50,000 clones, 70% to 90% of which appear only once. Their antigen targets remain unknown. Sequencing used PBMCs, obtained from a glioma patient whose treatment included an IDH1 peptide vaccine. These receptor sequences come from a man aged 40-55 years with glioma.

The rearrangement joins TRBV27 to TRBJ1-4; tentatively, D is TRBD1 (5 bases). The CDR3 has 14 amino acids. The V end was cut by 3 bases, the J end by 7 bases, with 12 bases between. The germline CDR1 and CDR2 sequences are MNHEY and SMNVEV (reference sequence). This chain's CDR3 is CASSFSREIEKLFF. The CDR3 nucleotides read TGTGCCAGCAGTTTTAGCAGGGAGATTGAAAAACTGTTTTTT.

J is TRBJ1-1 and V is TRBV13; D perhaps matches TRBD1 (5 bases). The CDR3 runs 13 residues. Germline V lookup: CDR1 PRHDT, CDR2 FYEKMQ (reference sequence). V was cut by 5 bases and J by 2 bases, with 9 bases left in between. Written as DNA, the CDR3 is TGTGCCAGCAGCGTCGACAGAAACACTGAAGCTTTCTTT. The encoded protein is CASSVDRNTEAFF.

V gene TRBV9 combines with J gene TRBJ2-1, with a possible D match to TRBD1 (6 bases). There are 13 residues in the CDR3. Germline V gene lookup returns CDR1 SGDLS and CDR2 YYNGEE. Trimming took 6 bases from V and 4 from J, leaving 11 bases between them. The CDR3 DNA follows: TGTGCCAGCACCACAGGGCCTTACAATGAGCAGTTCTTC. Its translation is CASTTGPYNEQFF.

The rearrangement uses TRBV6-6 and TRBJ2-2, with D maybe TRBD1 (7 bases). Trimming removed 0 bases from V and 3 bases from J, with 11 bases in between. Per the germline V gene, CDR1 is MNHNY and CDR2 is SVGAGI (reference sequence). This CDR3 comprises 16 residues. The CDR3 DNA reads as TGTGCCAGCAGTTACTCGGAGGGGGCATACACCGGGGAGCTGTTTTTT. Its protein product is CASSYSEGAYTGELFF.

The chain uses TRBV10-3 and TRBJ1-2, with no clear D. Trimming left V 8 bases short and J 8 bases short, with 12 bases between. Germline lookup yields CDR1 ENHRY and CDR2 SYGVKD. This CDR3 region has 11 residues. The CDR3 DNA reads TGTGCCATCGGTGGCTCTTGGGGCTACACCTTC. This sequence encodes CAIGGSWGYTF.

This chain uses TRBV7-2 with TRBJ2-7; D perhaps matches TRBD2 (5 bases). From germline, CDR1 is SGHTA and CDR2 FQGNSA. CDR3 length equals 14 residues. Trimming pared 5 bases from V and 0 bases from J, leaving 11 bases between. The CDR3 here is CASSPPGSSYEQYF. CDR3 bases: TGTGCCAGCAGCCCACCGGGGAGCTCCTACGAGCAGTACTTC.

This chain connects TRBV7-8 to TRBJ2-1; D unclear. Germline values: CDR1 SGHVS, CDR2 FQNEAQ. The CDR3 is 12 residues long. Trimming stripped 0 bases from V and 9 bases from J, with 6 bases between. The CDR3 nucleotides are TGTGCCAGCAGCTTAGCGCGACCTGAGCAGTTCTTC. It yields the protein CASSLARPEQFF. Drawing the rest from reference TRBV7-8 and TRBJ2-1, the complete variable domain is GAGVSQSPRYKVAKRGQDVALRCDPISGHVSLFWYQQALGQGPEFLTYFQNEAQLDKSGLPSDRFFAERPEGSVSTLKIQRTQQEDSAVYLCASSLARPEQFFGPGTRLTVL.

The rearrangement links TRBV23-1 to TRBJ2-7; the match to TRBD1 covers 7 bases. TRBV23-1 is assigned to the ORF class and has an uncertain function. This CDR3 spans 13 amino acids. With 8 bases clipped from V and 3 bases from J, the junction kept 7 bases outside the gene matches. Here the CDR3 reads CASVPDRVYEQYF. In DNA form, the CDR3 reads TGCGCCAGCGTACCAGACAGGGTCTACGAGCAGTACTTC.

V gene TRBV27 combines with J gene TRBJ2-7; D is ambiguous. CDR1 and CDR2 from the germline V gene are MNHEY and SMNVEV (reference sequence). The V end was cut by 6 bases, the J end by 4 bases, with 13 bases between. The CDR3 sequence is 13 residues long. The CDR3 loop reads CASRDLEQYEQYF. The CDR3 nucleotides read TGTGCCAGCAGGGACCTAGAACAGTACGAGCAGTACTTC.

In nucleotides, the CDR3 is TGTGCCAGCAGTTACCCGGGAGCTGCCTACAATGAGCAGTTCTTC. Translated, it gives CASSYPGAAYNEQFF. This chain links TRBV6-6 with TRBJ2-1; tentatively, D is TRBD2 (6 bases). Trimming cost V 2 bases and J 2 bases, with 10 bases left between them. In germline, CDR1 is MNHNY, CDR2 SVGAGI (reference sequence). This CDR3 has 15 amino acids.

The chain carries TRBV11-2 and TRBJ1-2, with 10 nucleotides matching TRBD1. Germline CDR1 SGHAT, CDR2 FQNNGV. The junction had 1 base not matched to a gene; V was cut back by 3 bases and J by 6 bases. The CDR3 is 13 amino acids. CDR3 coding DNA: TGTGCCAGCAGCTTCGGGACAGGGGATGGCTACACCTTC. It is translated as CASSFGTGDGYTF.

The chain is built from TRBV11-2 and TRBJ1-1; D not certain. CDR1 is SGHAT and CDR2 is FQNNGV in the germline V gene. The germline V and J ends were trimmed by 1 base and 11 bases, with 11 bases remaining between them. CDR3 length: 12 residues. The CDR3 nucleotides are TGTGCCAGCAGCTTAGTTCGTGCGGGGGCTTTCTTT. Translating it yields CASSLVRAGAFF.

This chain links TRBV11-3 with TRBJ2-1; D gene uncertain. Trimming left V 5 bases short and J 5 bases short, with 7 bases between. The CDR3 runs 12 residues. CDR1 and CDR2 (germline): SGHNT, YENEEA. DNA for the CDR3: TGTGCCAGCAGCGTCCGACACAATGAGCAGTTCTTC. Amino acid sequence: CASSVRHNEQFF.

This clone came up a few times. V usage is TRBV2 and J usage is TRBJ2-5, with D possibly TRBD2 on 5 matching bases. CDR3 length equals 16 residues. Germline V gene lookup returns CDR1 SNHLY and CDR2 FYNNEI. The V end was cut by 1 base, the J end by 5 bases, with 17 bases between. This CDR3 reads CASSEGRGLSSETQYF. In DNA, the CDR3 is TGTGCCAGCAGTGAAGGGAGAGGGTTGAGTAGCGAGACCCAGTACTTC.

As DNA, the CDR3 is TGTGCCAGCAGGAAACTAGCGGGAGGGCCCACAGATACGCAGTATTTT. Translating gives CASRKLAGGPTDTQYF. The chain is built from TRBV6-4 and TRBJ2-3, with 13 bases matching TRBD2. V lost 6 bases and J lost 2; bases outside the gene matches: 5. Per germline, CDR1 MRHNA and CDR2 SNTAGT. This CDR3 is built from 16 residues.

The V call is TRBV12-5, the J call TRBJ2-3; D perhaps matches TRBD2 (6 bases). Germline V gene data show CDR1 as LGHNT and CDR2 as FRNRAP. V shed 9 bases and J shed 3 bases, with 13 bases lying between them. This CDR3 contains 13 residues. The DNA for the CDR3 is TGTGCTAGCGCTAGCAGCGGGACAGATACGCAGTATTTT. It is translated as CASASSGTDTQYF. Using reference TRBV12-5 and TRBJ2-3 for the parts outside the CDR3, the full variable domain is DARVTQTPRHKVTEMGQEVTMRCQPILGHNTVFWYRQTMMQGLELLAYFRNRAPLDDSGMPKDRFSAEMPDATLATLKIQPSEPRDSAVYFCASASSGTDTQYFGPGTRLTVL.

The rearrangement links TRBV18 to TRBJ2-1, with a tentative D call TRBD2 (6 bases). The V end was cut by 5 bases, the J end by 0 bases, with 11 bases between. The CDR3 consists of 15 residues. Germline V gene lookup returns CDR1 KGHSH and CDR2 LQKENI. The CDR3 coding sequence is TGTGCCAGCTCAGGACTACCGTACTCCTACAATGAGCAGTTCTTC. Protein: CASSGLPYSYNEQFF.

The V gene is TRBV5-1, the J gene TRBJ2-7, with 9 nucleotides matching TRBD2. Losses at the gene ends were 2 bases for V and 4 bases for J; bases not matched to a gene: 7. The CDR3 consists of 15 residues. Germline lookup yields CDR1 SGHRS and CDR2 YFSETQ. This CDR3 is CASSLPLAGTYEQYF. The CDR3 DNA reads TGCGCCAGCAGCTTACCCCTAGCGGGGACGTACGAGCAGTACTTC.